The text below deals with one T cell receptor beta chain. The CDR3 extends over 14 amino acids. CDR1 is GTSNPN, CDR2 SVGIG, per germline (reference sequence). Trimming took 4 bases from V and 0 from J, leaving 9 bases between them. Seattle's enrolled individuals joined amid active infection and were then monitored longitudinally. The data originate from a study of blood T cell repertoires in COVID-19. Per the study methods: Nucleated cell counts were estimated from reference gene primer amplification. Libraries were prepared by immunoSEQ multiplex PCR; TCRdb keeps only in-frame clonotypes and omits some of them. V, J and clone size reflect that table, while D and trimming were determined from the DNA. This table holds roughly 290,000 clones, roughly 80% found once.

The V call is TRBV30, the J call TRBJ2-2; TRBD2 might be the D (6 bases). The sequenced material came from peripheral blood. This receptor was taken from a person aged 70 to 80 with COVID-19, enrolled during active disease. CDR3 sequence reads: CAWMGGANTGELFF. The CDR3, as DNA: TGTGCCTGGATGGGGGGAGCGAACACCGGGGAGCTGTTTTTT.